This T cell receptor beta chain is from a study of T cell responses to AZD1222 COVID-19 vaccine. This table comes from immunoSEQ multiplex PCR, and its TCRdb copy is limited to in-frame clones, with some not included. This sample has about 120,000 clones, with over 75% found just once. The TCR sequence derives from an adult in good health. The specimen was peripheral blood, collected on day 0 of AZD1222 vaccination.

CDR3 nucleotides: TGTGCCAGTAGTCCCGGGACAGACAGCTATGGCTACACCTTC. Protein: CASSPGTDSYGYTF. V usage is TRBV19 and J usage is TRBJ1-2; 7 bases line up with TRBD1. With V trimmed by 5 bases and J by 4 bases, 7 bases remained unmatched. CDR1 is LNHDA, CDR2 SQIVND, per germline (reference sequence). The CDR3 runs 14 residues.